What follows are 6 T cell receptor beta chains derived from one specimen sequenced in a study of blood T cell repertoires in COVID-19. Measured with immunoSEQ multiplex PCR; TCRdb has only the in-frame clones, and not every one. The sample yields 300,000 to 450,000 clones, less than 90% seen once. Sequences were obtained from PBMCs or T cells enriched from blood (not recorded which). The receptor set was obtained from a woman aged 25-40 years who had recovered from COVID-19.

The CDR3 here is CASRPGQGWSEQYF. The DNA of the CDR3 is TGTGCCAGCAGACCGGGACAGGGTTGGAGTGAGCAGTACTTC. The rearrangement joins TRBV2 to TRBJ2-7; TRBD1 matches at 9 bases. The CDR3 consists of 14 residues. Germline CDR1 and CDR2: SNHLY and FYNNEI. With 6 bases clipped from V and 7 bases from J, the junction kept 10 bases outside the gene matches. The full variable domain, rest sourced from reference TRBV2 and TRBJ2-7, is EPEVTQTPSHQVTQMGQEVILRCVPISNHLYFYWYRQILGQKVEFLVSFYNNEISEKSEIFDDQFSVERPDGSNFTLKIRSTKLEDSAMYFCASRPGQGWSEQYFGPGTRLTVT.

The chain is built from TRBV28 and TRBJ2-1; 10 bases line up with TRBD2. The CDR3 runs 14 residues. CDR1 is MDHEN, CDR2 SYDVKM, per germline. Trimming took 7 bases from V and 4 from J; bases not matched to a gene: 4. CDR3 DNA sequence: TGTGCCAGCACCCGGACTAGCGGTTACAATGAGCAGTTCTTC. This gives the protein CASTRTSGYNEQFF.

The chain recombines TRBV12-3 or TRBV12-4 with TRBJ1-2; D not certain. Trimming took 5 bases from V and 1 from J, leaving 8 bases between them. The CDR3 totals 13 residues. The DNA for the CDR3 is TGTGCCAGCAGTCCGACAAGTAACTATGGCTACACCTTC. It specifies CASSPTSNYGYTF.

This chain connects TRBV4-2 to TRBJ1-5; tentative D call: TRBD1 (5 bases). The germline V gene encodes CDR1 LGHNA and CDR2 YNFKEQ. The CDR3 contains 19 residues. V was clipped by 3 bases and J by 0 bases, with 21 bases between them. CDR3 DNA: TGTGCCAGCAGCCAGGACCCTTTTGGTAGGGGTAATAGCAATCAGCCCCAGCATTTT. Its translation is CASSQDPFGRGNSNQPQHF.

The gene calls are TRBV7-2 and TRBJ2-7; 8 nucleotides line up with TRBD2. The CDR3 runs to 18 residues. The junction had 15 bases not matched to a gene; V was cut back by 1 base and J by 4 bases. From germline, CDR1 is SGHTA and CDR2 FQGNSA. DNA for the CDR3: TGTGCCAGCAGCTTAGTTCGTCTGCGGGGGGACCCTAAGTACGAGCAGTACTTC. It translates to CASSLVRLRGDPKYEQYF.

The rearrangement uses TRBV5-4 and TRBJ2-1, with TRBD2 identical over 11 bases. CDR1 SGHNT and CDR2 YYREEE come from the germline V gene (reference sequence). The CDR3 length is 16 residues. V gave up 0 bases and J gave up 10 bases; unmatched junction bases: 9. Here the CDR3 DNA reads TGTGCCAGCAGCTTGGTCCTAGCGGGGGGCTCCAGGGAGCAGTTCTTC. This encodes CASSLVLAGGSREQFF.